The sequence of this T cell receptor (beta chain) was determined in a study of T-cell memory formation after mild COVID-19. The germline CDR1 and CDR2 sequences are LGHNA and YNFKEQ. CDR3 length equals 18 residues. Unmatched junction bases numbered 8, after V lost 4 bases and J lost 4 bases. Study conclusions and caveats: CD4+ contracting clones lay mainly in CM and EM, CD8+ ones in EMRA. Clones that contracted from day 15 to 85 had balanced CD4/CD8; later expanders were CD4+ biased. Memory cells collected pre-infection included some clones that later responded, suggesting cross-reactive memory joined.

5'RACE with constant-segment primers built TCRalpha and TCRbeta cDNA libraries with UMIs. TCRdb ran MiXCR on the 5' RACE reads and lists one entry per CDR3 protein. This table has about 450,000 distinct CDR3 sequences, about a quarter appearing once. This clonotype was seen at least ten times. What it binds is not known. The rearrangement uses TRBV4-2 and TRBJ2-1, with TRBD2 matching 15 bases. The receptor comes from an adult woman who had mild COVID-19 (a few samples of this study predate the infection). Cell type and time point are not known. Sample: PBMCs or a T cell subset sorted from them (not recorded which). As DNA, the CDR3 is TGTGCCAGCAGCCCGAACCCGGGACTAGCGGGGGGATACAATGAGCAGTTCTTC. Translation gives CASSPNPGLAGGYNEQFF.